A single sample gave rise to the 21 T cell receptor beta chains below, sequenced in a study of blood T cells in healthy people across ages. For the second PCR, which ran for roughly 7 to 11 cycles, a sample-barcoded 5' primer and a J-beta primer mix were used. MiXCR, run by TCRdb on the 5' RACE reads, gives a single entry per CDR3 protein. In the table there are hundreds of thousands of distinct CDR3 sequences, under 65% of which are singletons. The sample was blood. The receptors were sampled from a woman over 75 in good health.

The rearrangement joins TRBV20-1 to TRBJ1-1, with D unresolved. This CDR3 region has 13 residues. The V end was cut by 5 bases, the J end by 7 bases, with 17 bases between. CDR1 and CDR2 from the germline V gene are DFQATT and SNEGSKA (reference sequence). The chain's CDR3 is CSARAQVAYEAFF. DNA of the CDR3: TGCAGTGCTCGGGCTCAGGTGGCCTATGAAGCTTTCTTT.

The chain has TRBV6-6 and TRBJ2-4; no firm D call. This CDR3 region has 16 residues. Trimming removed 0 bases at V and 7 bases at J, with 16 bases between. CDR1 and CDR2 (germline): MNHNY, SVGAGI (reference sequence). CDR3 nucleotides: TGTGCCAGCAGTTACTCGAGAAGTGTCACAAGGAACATTCAGTACTTC. This codes for CASSYSRSVTRNIQYF.

This clonotype was recorded at least ten times. This sequence joins TRBV12-3 or TRBV12-4 and TRBJ1-6, with D hard to call. The CDR3 has 14 residues. Trimming took 5 bases from V and 18 from J, leaving 23 bases between them. CDR3 loop: CASSPGLSSPSSHF. The CDR3 nucleotides are TGTGCCAGCAGTCCCGGCCTGTCCTCACCCTCAAGCCACTTT.

The rearrangement joins TRBV6-5 to TRBJ2-7, with D perhaps being TRBD1 or TRBD2 (7 bases each). The DNA end is a closer match to TRBJ2-5, so the J assignment may be wrong. This CDR3 has 16 residues. Germline CDR1 MNHEY, CDR2 SVGAGI. In DNA form, the CDR3 reads TGTGCCAGCAGTCAACGAGACAGGGAGGGATGGAAGACCCAGTACTTC. Amino acids: CASSQRDREGWKTQYF.

J is TRBJ2-1 and V is TRBV27; possible D gene TRBD1, 6 bases. Trimming removed 2 bases from V and 14 bases from J, with 16 bases in between. The germline V gene has CDR1 MNHEY and CDR2 SMNVEV (reference sequence). CDR3 length: 13 residues. CDR3: CASSLEGTSREFF. The CDR3 coding sequence is TGTGCCAGCAGTTTAGAGGGGACAAGCCGAGAGTTCTTC.

The rearrangement links TRBV29-1 to TRBJ2-5; D gene unclear. This CDR3 contains 14 residues. Germline V lookup: CDR1 SQVTM, CDR2 ANQGSEA. Trimming took 2 bases from V and 1 from J, leaving 11 bases between them. This CDR3 reads CSVESPGIQETQYF. For the CDR3, the DNA is TGCAGCGTTGAATCTCCCGGTATCCAAGAGACCCAGTACTTC.

V usage is TRBV20-1 and J usage is TRBJ2-3, with D possibly being TRBD1 or TRBD2 (5 bases each). There are 15 residues in the CDR3. Germline values: CDR1 DFQATT, CDR2 SNEGSKA (reference sequence). Trimming shortened V by 2 bases and J by 5 bases, and 17 bases separated the two germline ends. CDR3: CSARPSGTARDTQYF. The DNA of the CDR3 is TGCAGTGCTAGACCGTCCGGGACCGCCAGAGATACGCAGTATTTT.

The V call is TRBV27, the J call TRBJ2-1; D remains ambiguous. Between the trimmed V and J ends, which lost 8 bases and 4 bases, there was a span of 12 bases. The CDR3 has 13 amino acids. CDR1 is MNHEY, CDR2 SMNVEV, per germline (reference sequence). The CDR3 DNA follows: TGTGCCAGCCGGCGGAACGGGTACAATGAGCAGTTCTTC. Protein: CASRRNGYNEQFF.

This clonotype has at least ten counts. The chain carries TRBV9 and TRBJ2-5, with 8 bases matching TRBD1. The V and J ends lost 0 bases and 7 bases, in that order; junction bases with no gene match: 11. The CDR3 extends over 16 amino acids. Germline CDR1 and CDR2: SGDLS and YYNGEE. This chain's CDR3 is CASSVDPGQGLGTQYF. The CDR3 nucleotides are TGTGCCAGCAGCGTAGACCCTGGACAGGGACTTGGGACCCAGTACTTC.

This clonotype was observed once. This chain uses TRBV7-9 with TRBJ1-2; D possibly corresponds to TRBD1 (5 bases). Germline assignment: CDR1 SEHNR and CDR2 FQNEAQ (reference sequence). This CDR3 is 12 amino acids long. V was pared by 4 bases and J by 6 bases, with 9 bases between. CDR3 region: CASSSARDGYTF. The CDR3 DNA is TGTGCCAGCAGCTCCGCCAGGGATGGCTACACCTTC.

This clonotype was recorded at least ten times. The CDR3 bases are TGTGCCAGTAGTACCCACAGGAATCTTAAGACTCTCGGGGAGCAGTACTTC. Its protein is CASSTHRNLKTLGEQYF. V is TRBV19 and J is TRBJ2-5; D is tentatively TRBD1 or TRBD2 (5 bases each). The CDR3 consists of 17 residues. The germline gives CDR1 LNHDA, CDR2 SQIVND (reference sequence). Trimming left V 4 bases short and J 11 bases short, with 29 bases between.

This clonotype was found many times. V gene TRBV5-1 combines with J gene TRBJ2-1, with D perhaps TRBD2 (6 bases). Germline lookup yields CDR1 SGHRS and CDR2 YFSETQ. V lost 0 bases and J lost 0, with 7 bases in between. This CDR3 is built from 15 residues. The CDR3 nucleotides are TGCGCCAGCAGCTTGGTCGGGAGCTCCTACAATGAGCAGTTCTTC. This codes for CASSLVGSSYNEQFF.

The rearrangement joins TRBV5-1 to TRBJ2-2, with no clear D. V lost 7 bases, J lost 4 bases, and 14 bases lay in between. Germline CDR1 is SGHRS and CDR2 is YFSETQ. CDR3 length: 14 amino acids. The CDR3 DNA reads TGCGCCAGCCAGCCAGCGTGGGTCACCGGGGAGCTGTTTTTT. This encodes CASQPAWVTGELFF. Full variable domain (missing parts from reference TRBV5-1 and TRBJ2-2): KAGVTQTPRYLIKTRGQQVTLSCSPISGHRSVSWYQQTPGQGLQFLFEYFSETQRNKGNFPGRFSGRQFSNSRSEMNVSTLELGDSALYLCASQPAWVTGELFFGEGSRLTVL.

This clonotype was detected many times. This chain connects TRBV7-2 to TRBJ2-5; D remains ambiguous. Germline V CDR1 and CDR2: SGHTA, FQGNSA. The V end was cut by 2 bases, the J end by 5 bases, with 9 bases between. CDR3 size: 13 residues. CDR3 region: CASSLRMGETQYF. The CDR3 bases are TGTGCCAGCAGCTTAAGGATGGGGGAGACCCAGTACTTC.

Remarks on this clonotype: Compared with germline, one end of the junction differs, possibly owing to a read error. The chain uses TRBV3-1 and TRBJ2-4; D possibly corresponds to TRBD1 (6 bases). Per germline, CDR1 LGHDT and CDR2 YNNKEL (reference sequence). CDR3 length: 12 amino acids. CDR3 residues: CASSPGGLAQYF. DNA of the CDR3: TGTGCCAGTAGCCCTGGGGGCCTCGCGCAGTACTTC.

The CDR3 region has the DNA TGTGCCAGCAGCTTATACCGCGGGACTAGCGTCCAAGAGACCCAGTACTTC. Translating gives CASSLYRGTSVQETQYF. The chain employs TRBV7-2 and TRBJ2-5; TRBD2 agrees at 10 bases. This CDR3 region has 17 residues. Germline CDR1 is SGHTA and CDR2 is FQGNSA. V lost 2 bases and J lost 1; bases outside the gene matches: 7.

J is TRBJ2-3 and V is TRBV9; 12 positions match TRBD2. V lost 3 bases to trimming and J lost 0 bases; unmatched junction nucleotides: 11. The CDR3 runs 19 residues. The germline CDR1 and CDR2 sequences are SGDLS and YYNGEE. The CDR3 loop is CASSAGRTSGTLSTDTQYF. The DNA for the CDR3 is TGTGCCAGCAGCGCAGGCCGGACTAGCGGGACCCTTAGCACAGATACGCAGTATTTT.

The chain links TRBV29-1 to TRBJ2-5; D is possibly TRBD1 (5 bases). The J call is in doubt because the DNA end fits TRBJ2-7 better. Per germline, CDR1 SQVTM and CDR2 ANQGSEA. The CDR3 runs to 13 residues. CDR3 sequence: CSVEDNRSHEQYF. DNA of the CDR3: TGCAGCGTTGAAGATAACAGGAGCCACGAGCAGTACTTC.

This chain connects TRBV29-1 to TRBJ2-3; a possible D gene is TRBD2 (7 bases). The V end was cut by 4 bases, the J end by 3 bases, with 11 bases between. This CDR3 is built from 13 residues. Per the germline V gene, CDR1 is SQVTM and CDR2 is ANQGSEA. CDR3 in DNA: TGCAGCGTTGTGCGGGGGCGGACAGATACGCAGTATTTT. It specifies CSVVRGRTDTQYF.

Ten or more counts support this clonotype. The J gene is TRBJ2-7, the V gene TRBV29-1; D perhaps matches TRBD2 (5 bases). V was shortened by 6 bases and J by 6 bases, with 15 bases between the two germline ends. CDR1 is SQVTM and CDR2 is ANQGSEA in the germline V gene. The CDR3 is 12 residues long. As DNA, the CDR3 is TGCAGCGTCCGGACTGGACGTACCGAGCAGTACTTC. Protein product: CSVRTGRTEQYF.

About this clonotype: A much larger clone is a single base away; this may be a read error. This chain joins TRBV27 and TRBJ1-2; TRBD1 is a possible D gene (5 bases). Germline V gene data show CDR1 as MNHEY and CDR2 as SMNVEV (reference sequence). This CDR3 spans 13 amino acids. CDR3 loop: CACSQGPLGGYTF. As DNA, the CDR3 is TGTGCCTGCAGTCAGGGTCCCTTAGGGGGCTACACCTTC.